A selection of T cell receptor beta chains follows, all from one sample in a study of T cell repertoires in cytomegalovirus infection. Using its own MiXCR run on the reads, TCRdb lists one record per CDR3 protein. The data hold 100,000 to 150,000 distinct CDR3 sequences, with 20% to 30% observed a single time. No cognate antigen is known for these TCRs. The sequencing input was PBMCs, sequenced either directly or after in vitro stimulation (not recorded which). All receptors come from a human donor in good health (CMV status not recorded). Some clones in this sample may be carry-over from other donors' samples. Both conserved end residues are part of each CDR3.

CDR3: CASRDRVSSGYTF
V: TRBV6-5

CDR3: CAISGDTVRQPQHF
V: TRBV10-3

CDR3: CASNQGLNTGELFF
V: TRBV4-1

CDR3: CASCTGTPSYEQYF
V: TRBV28

CDR3: CASSRTSGSSGANVLTF
V: TRBV6-1

CDR3: CASSDRGNGGELFF
V: TRBV10-1

CDR3: CASSYWGTNTEAFF
V: TRBV6-5

CDR3: CASSLGTASYNEQFF
V: TRBV7-8

CDR3: CAMGASERNEQFF
V: TRBV10-3

CDR3: CASSRGAGPGETQYF
V: TRBV7-8

CDR3: CASSLARRQRTDTQYF
V: TRBV7-9

CDR3: CASSPRVRHGYTF
V: TRBV11-2

CDR3: CASSLRGTGSYEQYF
V: TRBV7-2

CDR3: CASSHGPLDNEQFF
V: TRBV4-1

CDR3: CASSYAGGRETQYF
V: TRBV6-2/TRBV6-3

CDR3: CASSKMGQGIGELFF
V: TRBV7-2

CDR3: CASSGGVAPPDEQYF
V: TRBV7-2

CDR3: CASRPGPNDNEQFF
V: TRBV7-2

CDR3: CASSPDRGLIGYTF
V: TRBV27

CDR3: CSARRSAVLYNEQFF
V: TRBV20-1

CDR3: CASTPRGRTYQETQYF
V: TRBV6-6

CDR3: CASSLGRTGGSTEAFF
V: TRBV7-6

CDR3: CAWSARGSGTQYF
V: TRBV30

CDR3: CATSDTPGNEQFF
V: TRBV15

CDR3: CASSWAGTAGYTF
V: TRBV12-3/TRBV12-4

CDR3: CASSIVGLAGGYEQYF
V: TRBV19

CDR3: CASREGRALSYEQYF
V: TRBV5-1

CDR3: CSANRARQETQYF
V: TRBV29-1

CDR3: CSGPSGVGTDTQYF
V: TRBV20-1

CDR3: CASSPGQGAGQPQHF
V: TRBV5-4